This T cell receptor beta chain was profiled in a study of control samples from healthy donors and cancer patients. TCRdb's table, derived via immunoSEQ multiplex PCR, lists solely in-frame clones and lacks some. The repertoire holds about 150,000 clones, with about 94% as singletons. The CDR3 is 13 residues long. V gave up 6 bases and J gave up 8 bases, with 17 bases separating them. Germline V CDR1 and CDR2: SGHDT, YYEEEE. Sequences were obtained from blood. This receptor was obtained from a man aged 40-49 years in good health. The V and J genes are TRBV5-6 and TRBJ1-2, with a possible D match to TRBD1 (6 bases). CDR3 nucleotide sequence: TGTGCCAGCAACCCTAGGGGGGTGGAAGGCTACACCTTC. Protein product: CASNPRGVEGYTF.